The 30 T cell receptor beta chains listed next were all sequenced from one sample in a study of blood T cell repertoires in COVID-19. Sequencing used immunoSEQ multiplex PCR; TCRdb keeps in-frame clones, though not all of them. The sample yields 190,000 or so clones, 85% seen once. Specimen: PBMCs or T cells enriched from blood (not recorded which). These receptors were collected from a man in his forties who had recovered from COVID-19.

The V gene is TRBV5-4, the J gene TRBJ1-6; TRBD1 is a possible D gene (6 bases). Germline CDR1 SGHNT, CDR2 YYREEE (reference sequence). The ends were cut back, 5 bases at V and 7 bases at J, with 16 bases in the middle. The CDR3 has 15 amino acids. CDR3: CASRTGGSSNSPLHF. The DNA of the CDR3 is TGTGCCAGCAGGACTGGGGGCTCTTCCAATTCACCCCTCCACTTT.

DNA for the CDR3: TGTGCCAGCAGCACCGGGAGCGGCTACAATGAGCAGTTCTTC. It translates to CASSTGSGYNEQFF. The chain carries TRBV7-9 and TRBJ2-1, with a tentative D call TRBD2 (6 bases). The CDR3 loop spans 14 amino acids. Germline V lookup: CDR1 SEHNR, CDR2 FQNEAQ (reference sequence). Trimming took 5 bases from V and 3 from J, leaving 11 bases between them.

This clone has only one observation. The genes are TRBV5-1 and TRBJ1-1, with TRBD1 matching over 9 bases. The ends lost 5 bases at V and 1 base at J; junction bases unmatched: 18. The CDR3 has 19 amino acids. CDR1 and CDR2 from the germline V gene are SGHRS and YFSETQ. CDR3 residues: CASRSGTGIDFSPNTEAFF. CDR3 nucleotides: TGCGCCAGCAGATCCGGGACAGGGATAGATTTTTCCCCGAACACTGAAGCTTTCTTT.

This clone was observed a handful of times. The J gene is TRBJ1-6, the V gene TRBV4-3, with unresolved D. The CDR3 covers 14 residues. Between the trimmed V and J ends, which lost 1 base and 6 bases, there was a span of 7 bases. From germline, CDR1 is LGHNA and CDR2 YSLEER. The CDR3 protein is CASSQVGSNSPLHF. DNA for the CDR3: TGCGCCAGCAGCCAAGTCGGGAGTAATTCACCCCTCCACTTT.

CDR3 coding DNA: TGTGCCAGCAGTTTATCCTCGCCGACAGGGCATGGCTACACCTTC. Its translation: CASSLSSPTGHGYTF. The V and J genes are TRBV28 and TRBJ1-2; 7 nucleotides agree with TRBD1. The trim removed 1 base at V and 6 bases at J, leaving 8 bases unmatched. CDR1 and CDR2 (germline): MDHEN, SYDVKM. The CDR3 consists of 15 residues.

The chain uses TRBV9 and TRBJ2-2; D gene unclear. Germline V gene sequence: CDR1 SGDLS, CDR2 YYNGEE. V gave up 0 bases and J gave up 0 bases, with 6 bases separating them. The CDR3 sequence is 15 residues long. The CDR3 loop reads CASSVGGANTGELFF. DNA for the CDR3: TGTGCCAGCAGCGTAGGCGGAGCGAACACCGGGGAGCTGTTTTTT.

The chain recombines TRBV11-1 with TRBJ1-1, with 8 nucleotides matching TRBD1. The V and J ends lost 0 bases and 5 bases, in that order; junction bases with no gene match: 11. In germline, CDR1 is SGHAT, CDR2 FQDESV (reference sequence). There are 17 residues in the CDR3. This CDR3 is CASSLARDRLHGTEAFF. The CDR3 DNA reads TGTGCCAGCAGCTTAGCGCGGGACAGGCTACATGGGACTGAAGCTTTCTTT.

The chain uses TRBV13 and TRBJ1-2; perhaps TRBD1 as D (5 bases). The CDR3 runs to 15 residues. The V gene lost 6 bases and the J gene lost 3 bases, with 17 bases spanning the gap. Per the germline V gene, CDR1 is PRHDT and CDR2 is FYEKMQ (reference sequence). The CDR3 sequence is CASRVWGGVDYGYTF. CDR3 sequence (DNA): TGTGCCAGCAGAGTCTGGGGGGGGGTGGACTATGGCTACACCTTC.

CDR3 DNA: TGTGCCAGCAGCTTAGCGCGTAGTAGCGGGATCTACGAGCAGTACTTC. Translating gives CASSLARSSGIYEQYF. The V call is TRBV7-2, the J call TRBJ2-7; TRBD2 matches at 8 bases. The ends lost 0 bases at V and 3 bases at J; junction bases unmatched: 7. There are 16 residues in the CDR3. Looked up from germline, CDR1 is SGHTA and CDR2 is FQGNSA.

The chain links TRBV28 to TRBJ2-5, with D possibly being TRBD2 (9 bases). CDR3 length equals 18 residues. V shed 8 bases and J shed 5 bases, with 30 bases lying between them. The V gene's germline CDR1 is MDHEN and CDR2 SYDVKM. The CDR3, as DNA: TGTGCCAGCGGGAGACAGGGGCGGGAGGGCCGATCGAGGGAGACCCAGTACTTC. Translation gives CASGRQGREGRSRETQYF.

The J gene is TRBJ2-7, the V gene TRBV19, with 9 bases lining up with TRBD2. CDR1 is LNHDA, CDR2 SQIVND, per germline (reference sequence). J lost 4 bases, V lost 3 bases, and 10 bases had no gene match. This CDR3 region has 16 residues. CDR3 bases: TGTGCCAGTAGTATGGGGGGGGCGACTAGCGGTTACGAGCAGTACTTC. This translates into CASSMGGATSGYEQYF.

The chain combines TRBV11-2 with TRBJ2-3, with 10 positions matching TRBD2. Germline V gene sequence: CDR1 SGHAT, CDR2 FQNNGV. The CDR3 consists of 16 residues. Unmatched junction bases numbered 9, after V lost 3 bases and J lost 6 bases. CDR3 sequence: CASSFLAGGSPDTQYF. In DNA, the CDR3 is TGTGCCAGCAGCTTCTTAGCGGGAGGTTCCCCGGATACGCAGTATTTT. The full variable domain, completed using reference TRBV11-2 and TRBJ2-3, is EAGVAQSPRYKIIEKRQSVAFWCNPISGHATLYWYQQILGQGPKLLIQFQNNGVVDDSQLPKDRFSAERLKGVDSTLKIQPAKLEDSAVYLCASSFLAGGSPDTQYFGPGTRLTVL.

This clone is medium-sized by share. The chain recombines TRBV6-6 with TRBJ1-3, with D perhaps matching TRBD1 (5 bases). Germline loops: CDR1 MNHNY, CDR2 SVGAGI (reference sequence). This CDR3 region has 17 residues. The germline V and J ends were trimmed by 5 bases and 4 bases, with 21 bases remaining between them. CDR3 nucleotides: TGTGCCAGCAGTCCGTCACCTTGGGCGACAGCCGGAAACACCATATATTTT. Translating gives CASSPSPWATAGNTIYF.

V gene TRBV4-1 combines with J gene TRBJ2-1; 10 bases are shared with TRBD2. The V and J ends lost 4 bases and 8 bases, in that order; junction bases with no gene match: 11. The length of the CDR3 is 16 residues. The germline CDR1 and CDR2 sequences are MGHRA and YSYEKL. This chain's CDR3 is CASSPVVAGGTDEQFF. The DNA of the CDR3 is TGCGCCAGCAGCCCCGTGGTAGCGGGAGGAACCGATGAGCAGTTCTTC.

The chain uses TRBV13 and TRBJ1-3; D is undetermined. Germline values: CDR1 PRHDT, CDR2 FYEKMQ (reference sequence). The CDR3 spans 14 residues. The V and J ends lost 5 bases and 1 base respectively, with 9 bases between them. CDR3 DNA: TGTGCCAGCAGCGACGCGGGATCTGGAAACACCATATATTTT. Translating gives CASSDAGSGNTIYF.

The chain carries TRBV19 and TRBJ1-1; D is ambiguous. The CDR3 loop spans 15 amino acids. With 1 base removed from V and 1 base from J, the gap between germline ends came to 10 bases. From germline, CDR1 is LNHDA and CDR2 SQIVND (reference sequence). The CDR3 DNA reads TGTGCCAGTAGTATAGGTCCAGGCCCGAACACTGAAGCTTTCTTT. Protein product: CASSIGPGPNTEAFF.

This chain joins TRBV30 and TRBJ1-2, with D unresolved. Germline V gives CDR1 GTSNPN, CDR2 SVGIG (reference sequence). Trimming cost V 8 bases and J 4 bases, with 20 bases left between them. CDR3 length equals 14 residues. CDR3 bases: TGTGCCCGACGTCAAGTCGGGGTTATCTATGGCTACACCTTC. This encodes CARRQVGVIYGYTF.

The chain carries TRBV11-2 and TRBJ2-7; D ambiguous. Germline CDR1 is SGHAT and CDR2 is FQNNGV. Between the trimmed V and J ends, which lost 1 base and 0 bases, there was a span of 10 bases. The CDR3 is 15 residues long. DNA for the CDR3: TGTGCCAGCAGCTTAGTCGACACCCGCTCCTACGAGCAGTACTTC. Translated: CASSLVDTRSYEQYF.

V usage is TRBV5-4 and J usage is TRBJ2-1; TRBD2 agrees at 7 bases. This CDR3 is built from 14 residues. CDR1 is SGHNT and CDR2 is YYREEE in the germline V gene (reference sequence). V was clipped by 4 bases and J by 5 bases; unmatched bases: 6. As DNA, the CDR3 is TGTGCCAGCAGCCCTAAGCGGGAAGACAATGAGCAGTTCTTC. This translates into CASSPKREDNEQFF.

The V and J genes are TRBV7-9 and TRBJ1-4; D not certain. CDR1 and CDR2 (germline): SEHNR, FQNEAQ (reference sequence). CDR3 length equals 17 residues. The V end lost 5 bases, the J end lost 5 bases, and 21 bases lay between the germline ends. CDR3 loop: CASSADRPRELNEKLFF. CDR3 bases: TGTGCCAGCAGCGCAGACCGGCCTCGGGAGCTAAATGAAAAACTGTTTTTT.

J is TRBJ2-7 and V is TRBV14; D may be TRBD2 (6 bases). The V and J ends lost 0 bases and 3 bases respectively, with 15 bases between them. This CDR3 has 16 amino acids. Germline assignment: CDR1 SGHDN and CDR2 FVKESK. CDR3 nucleotides: TGTGCCAGCAGCCAAGAGATAGGCCCGGGGGTCTACGAGCAGTACTTC. Protein: CASSQEIGPGVYEQYF.

The chain carries TRBV7-9 and TRBJ2-5; a weak D match, TRBD1 (5 bases). Germline V gives CDR1 SEHNR, CDR2 FQNEAQ (reference sequence). CDR3 size: 14 residues. Trimming cost V 1 base and J 4 bases, with 10 bases left between them. The CDR3 sequence: CASSLGGRGETQYF. CDR3 DNA sequence: TGTGCCAGCAGCTTAGGGGGCCGTGGAGAGACCCAGTACTTC.

This clone was observed a few times. V is TRBV7-6 and J is TRBJ1-4; 8 bases align to TRBD1. V shed 3 bases and J 5 bases; nucleotides not matched to a gene: 5. This CDR3 is 15 amino acids long. Germline V gene sequence: CDR1 SGHVS, CDR2 FNYEAQ. The CDR3 region is CASSLGTGRNEKLFF. The CDR3 DNA reads TGTGCCAGCAGCTTGGGGACAGGCAGAAATGAAAAACTGTTTTTT.

This rearrangement joins TRBV30 to TRBJ2-1, with D possibly TRBD1 on 5 matching bases. The CDR3 consists of 16 residues. Per germline, CDR1 GTSNPN and CDR2 SVGIG (reference sequence). V dropped 0 bases and J dropped 0 bases, with 12 bases sitting between them. The CDR3 DNA reads TGTGCCTGGAGTGTAGGGCTGACAGACTCCTACAATGAGCAGTTCTTC. Residues: CAWSVGLTDSYNEQFF.

J is TRBJ2-2 and V is TRBV27; D gene unclear. In germline, CDR1 is MNHEY, CDR2 SMNVEV (reference sequence). Trimming left V 2 bases short and J 1 base short, with 8 bases between. The CDR3 extends over 15 amino acids. CDR3 bases: TGTGCCAGCAGTTTAAATGGCGGGAACACCGGGGAGCTGTTTTTT. Residues: CASSLNGGNTGELFF.

The chain has TRBV7-2 and TRBJ2-3, with D perhaps matching TRBD2 (5 bases). This CDR3 has 18 residues. Looked up from germline, CDR1 is SGHTA and CDR2 is FQGNSA. V was cut by 3 bases and J by 0 bases, with 19 bases left in between. DNA of the CDR3: TGTGCCAGCAGCTTGCGGTTTGGGGAGTTGGGGAGCACAGATACGCAGTATTTT. Translating gives CASSLRFGELGSTDTQYF.

This clone was found once. The CDR3 sequence: CASSVGGLAGVTDTQYF. The CDR3 region has the DNA TGTGCCAGCAGCGTAGGAGGACTAGCGGGAGTAACAGATACGCAGTATTTT. The V and J genes are TRBV9 and TRBJ2-3; 13 bases fit TRBD2. From germline, CDR1 is SGDLS and CDR2 YYNGEE. V gave up 0 bases and J gave up 3 bases; unmatched junction bases: 4. The CDR3 totals 17 residues.

The rearrangement uses TRBV5-1 and TRBJ2-7; the D gene is possibly TRBD2 (5 bases). The germline CDR1 and CDR2 sequences are SGHRS and YFSETQ. V was pared by 0 bases and J by 3 bases, with 10 bases between. CDR3 length: 14 amino acids. This CDR3 reads CASSLGGPGYEQYF. In DNA, the CDR3 is TGCGCCAGCAGCTTGGGAGGGCCGGGCTACGAGCAGTACTTC.

In regard to this clone: Distinct nucleotide sequences in the sample also encode this CDR3. The V call is TRBV9, the J call TRBJ2-2; D remains unclear. Per germline, CDR1 SGDLS and CDR2 YYNGEE. V was cut by 1 base and J by 1 base, with 11 bases left in between. The CDR3 totals 16 residues. CDR3 bases: TGTGCCAGCAGCGTATCCCCAGACAAGAACACCGGGGAGCTGTTTTTT. This sequence encodes CASSVSPDKNTGELFF.

This clone appeared a single time. The V gene is TRBV28, the J gene TRBJ1-5; no clear D. The V gene lost 1 base and the J gene lost 0 bases, with 7 bases spanning the gap. The CDR3 spans 15 residues. The germline V gene has CDR1 MDHEN and CDR2 SYDVKM. The CDR3 DNA sequence: TGTGCCAGCAGTTTATACGGTGATAGCAATCAGCCCCAGCATTTT. Amino acids: CASSLYGDSNQPQHF.